Listed here is a single TCR beta chain. The antigen is unknown. The germline CDR1 and CDR2 sequences are SGDLS and YYNGEE. The length of the CDR3 is 12 residues. V shed 4 bases and J shed 8 bases, with 12 bases lying between them. Primers included in the PCR were 60 Vbeta and 13 Jbeta primers. Repertoires were generated with immunoSEQ multiplex PCR, while TCRdb's copy carries only in-frame clones and drops some. The sample has tens of thousands of clones; roughly 80% are singletons. The sample comes from a study of cytomegalovirus exposure and HLA in healthy donors. Study results and caveats: Researchers reported in a later analysis that common viral pathogens appeared linked to several top clusters. Presence/absence analyses assumed roughly uniform sequencing depth across donors, which may not hold. TCR beta V- and J-gene trimming, according to a later analysis, was linked to a missense DCLRE1C variant.

The chain uses TRBV9 and TRBJ1-2; D is possibly TRBD1 (6 bases). The source material was PBMCs. This receptor was identified in a girl aged 2-10 years in good health and CMV-seropositive. The CDR3 protein is CASSMQGSGYTF. Written as DNA, the CDR3 is TGTGCCAGCAGCATGCAGGGGTCCGGCTACACCTTC.